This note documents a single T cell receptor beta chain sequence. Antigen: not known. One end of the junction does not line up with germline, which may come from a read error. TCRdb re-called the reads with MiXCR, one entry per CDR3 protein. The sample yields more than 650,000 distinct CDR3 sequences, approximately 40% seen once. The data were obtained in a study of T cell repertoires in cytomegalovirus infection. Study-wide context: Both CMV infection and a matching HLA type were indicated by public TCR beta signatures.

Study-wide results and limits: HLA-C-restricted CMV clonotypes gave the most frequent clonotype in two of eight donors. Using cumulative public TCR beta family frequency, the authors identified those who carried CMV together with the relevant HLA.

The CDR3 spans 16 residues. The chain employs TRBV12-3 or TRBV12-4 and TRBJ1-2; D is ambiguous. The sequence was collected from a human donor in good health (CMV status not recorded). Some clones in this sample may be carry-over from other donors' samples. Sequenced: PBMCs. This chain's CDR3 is CASSPRGDRTNYVYPF. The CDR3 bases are TGTGCCAGCAGTCCCCGGGGAGATCGTACTAACTATGTCTACCCCTTC.